Shown below are 25 T cell receptor beta chains from a single sample sequenced in a study of T cell responses to AZD1222 COVID-19 vaccine. The protocol was immunoSEQ multiplex PCR, while the TCRdb copy is restricted to in-frame clones and leaves out a portion. The sample includes about 190,000 clones, 80% to 95% of them seen just once. Here the sequenced sample was peripheral blood, taken on day 0 of AZD1222 vaccination. The receptors shown here come from an adult in good health.

J is TRBJ2-7 and V is TRBV9; D is ambiguous. V was shortened by 2 bases and J by 1 base, with 22 bases between the two germline ends. The CDR3 consists of 18 residues. Germline V gene lookup returns CDR1 SGDLS and CDR2 YYNGEE. The CDR3 DNA reads as TGTGCCAGCAGCGTTCGCAGCTTTCAGAAGCGCCCATCCTACGAGCAGTACTTC. Protein: CASSVRSFQKRPSYEQYF.

This clone was seen only a few times. The chain has TRBV6-5 and TRBJ1-6; possibly TRBD1 for D (5 bases). The CDR3 length is 14 residues. V was shortened by 6 bases and J by 4 bases, with 10 bases between the two germline ends. CDR1 and CDR2 from the germline V gene are MNHEY and SVGAGI. The CDR3 DNA follows: TGTGCCAGCAGGGCGGGGCCTTATAATTCACCCCTCCACTTT. Residues: CASRAGPYNSPLHF.

The chain uses TRBV18 and TRBJ2-7, with D perhaps matching TRBD1 (5 bases). The CDR3 covers 13 residues. Trimming stripped 6 bases from V and 6 bases from J, with 15 bases between. Germline loops: CDR1 KGHSH, CDR2 LQKENI. DNA of the CDR3: TGTGCCAGCTCTCAGGGTGAACCCCTCGAGCAGTACTTC. This encodes CASSQGEPLEQYF.

The chain couples TRBV27 to TRBJ2-7; 9 nucleotides agree with TRBD1. Germline V gives CDR1 MNHEY, CDR2 SMNVEV (reference sequence). J lost 5 bases, V lost 5 bases, and 7 bases had no gene match. This CDR3 comprises 14 residues. The CDR3 loop is CASSIPGQGNEQYF. DNA for the CDR3: TGTGCCAGCAGTATACCGGGACAGGGAAACGAGCAGTACTTC.

The chain has TRBV30 and TRBJ2-7, with D unresolved. This CDR3 is built from 12 residues. The V end lost 4 bases, the J end lost 0 bases, and 7 bases lay between the germline ends. The V gene's germline CDR1 is GTSNPN and CDR2 SVGIG (reference sequence). CDR3 nucleotide sequence: TGTGCCTGGACCCGGAGCTCCTACGAGCAGTACTTC. This codes for CAWTRSSYEQYF. Looking up the rest from reference TRBV30 and TRBJ2-7 gives the full variable domain: SQTIHQWPATLVQPVGSPLSLECTVEGTSNPNLYWYRQAAGRGLQLLFYSVGIGQISSEVPQNLSASRPQDRQFILSSKKLLLSDSGFYLCAWTRSSYEQYFGPGTRLTVT.

The J gene is TRBJ1-2, the V gene TRBV3-1 (or the pseudogene TRBV3-2); a possible D gene is TRBD1 (6 bases). Trimming removed 4 bases from V and 8 bases from J, with 20 bases in between. The germline V gene encodes CDR1 LGHDT and CDR2 YNNKEL (reference sequence). The CDR3 runs 15 residues. The CDR3 spells CASSLGTRLFYGYTF. CDR3 DNA: TGTGCCAGCAGCCTAGGGACAAGACTATTTTACGGCTACACCTTC.

V is TRBV7-2 and J is TRBJ1-2, with D perhaps TRBD1 (5 bases). Trimming stripped 1 base from V and 5 bases from J, with 26 bases between. CDR1 is SGHTA and CDR2 is FQGNSA in the germline V gene. The CDR3 spans 19 residues. The CDR3 here is CASSLVVGQGDRDPYGYTF. CDR3 nucleotides: TGTGCCAGCAGCTTAGTAGTAGGTCAGGGTGATCGGGACCCTTATGGCTACACCTTC.

CDR3: CASSFREHQPQHF. The CDR3 coding sequence is TGTGCCAGCAGCTTCCGGGAACATCAGCCCCAGCATTTT. This chain links TRBV7-8 with TRBJ1-5; D gene ambiguous. Germline V gene sequence: CDR1 SGHVS, CDR2 FQNEAQ. The CDR3 sequence is 13 residues long. V shed 3 bases and J shed 5 bases, with 8 bases lying between them.

The chain has TRBV19 and TRBJ1-3; 7 bases map to TRBD1. The CDR3 runs to 18 residues. From germline, CDR1 is LNHDA and CDR2 SQIVND (reference sequence). With V trimmed by 0 bases and J by 0 bases, 8 bases remained unmatched. This CDR3 is CASSIDPGQRSSGNTIYF. CDR3 DNA sequence: TGTGCCAGTAGTATAGATCCGGGACAGCGATCCTCTGGAAACACCATATATTTT. The variable domain in full, completed from reference TRBV19 and TRBJ1-3, reads DGGITQSPKYLFRKEGQNVTLSCEQNLNHDAMYWYRQDPGQGLRLIYYSQIVNDFQKGDIAEGYSVSREKKESFPLTVTSAQKNPTAFYLCASSIDPGQRSSGNTIYFGEGSWLTVV.

In this sample, this clone turned up many times. The gene calls are TRBV2 and TRBJ1-2, with TRBD1 as a possible D gene (6 bases). CDR3 length: 13 amino acids. The V gene lost 4 bases and the J gene lost 9 bases, with 15 bases spanning the gap. Germline V lookup: CDR1 SNHLY, CDR2 FYNNEI. The CDR3 spells CASSGTTTGSYTF. The DNA of the CDR3 is TGTGCCAGCAGTGGAACCACTACAGGGAGCTACACCTTC.

The gene calls are TRBV5-1 and TRBJ1-4, with TRBD1 matching over 7 bases. J lost 4 bases, V lost 4 bases, and 7 bases had no gene match. CDR1 SGHRS and CDR2 YFSETQ come from the germline V gene. This CDR3 contains 15 residues. The CDR3 here is CASSPTGRDNEKLFF. The CDR3 region has the DNA TGCGCCAGCAGCCCGACAGGGCGGGATAATGAAAAACTGTTTTTT.

This rearrangement joins TRBV19 to TRBJ2-5; tentative D call: TRBD2 (7 bases). The CDR3 spans 14 residues. The ends were cut back, 4 bases at V and 5 bases at J, with 14 bases in the middle. Germline-derived CDR1 and CDR2 are LNHDA and SQIVND (reference sequence). The CDR3 protein is CASSTRGAGETQYF. CDR3 DNA sequence: TGTGCCAGTAGTACCCGGGGGGCGGGGGAGACCCAGTACTTC. Using reference TRBV19 and TRBJ2-5 for the parts outside the CDR3, the full variable domain is DGGITQSPKYLFRKEGQNVTLSCEQNLNHDAMYWYRQDPGQGLRLIYYSQIVNDFQKGDIAEGYSVSREKKESFPLTVTSAQKNPTAFYLCASSTRGAGETQYFGPGTRLLVL.

This rearrangement joins TRBV27 to TRBJ1-4; D is unclear. With 2 bases removed from V and 0 bases from J, the gap between germline ends came to 13 bases. This CDR3 contains 17 residues. CDR1 and CDR2 (germline): MNHEY, SMNVEV (reference sequence). The CDR3, as DNA: TGTGCCAGCAGTTTAAGGTGGCAGATCGCAACTAATGAAAAACTGTTTTTT. Its protein is CASSLRWQIATNEKLFF.

A single count supports this clone. V usage is TRBV5-4 and J usage is TRBJ1-4; perhaps TRBD1 as D (5 bases). The germline CDR1 and CDR2 sequences are SGHNT and YYREEE (reference sequence). CDR3 length: 17 residues. The germline V and J ends were trimmed by 4 bases and 5 bases, with 21 bases remaining between them. The CDR3 loop is CASSPTKGWAGNEKLFF. The DNA of the CDR3 is TGTGCCAGCAGCCCGACTAAGGGCTGGGCAGGGAATGAAAAACTGTTTTTT.

The rearrangement uses TRBV10-2 and TRBJ1-5; perhaps TRBD1 as D (6 bases). From germline, CDR1 is WSHSY and CDR2 SAAADI. The length of the CDR3 is 13 residues. Trimming took off 7 bases at V and 2 bases at J, with 9 bases between the two ends. CDR3 sequence: CASNGQRNQPQHF. The CDR3 coding sequence is TGCGCCAGCAATGGACAGCGCAATCAGCCCCAGCATTTT.

This chain joins TRBV5-8 and TRBJ1-5; no firm D call. From germline, CDR1 is SGHTS and CDR2 YDEGEE. This CDR3 spans 14 amino acids. Trimming pared 2 bases from V and 0 bases from J, leaving 6 bases between. CDR3 sequence reads: CASSLVYSNQPQHF. CDR3 in DNA: TGTGCCAGCAGCTTAGTTTATAGCAATCAGCCCCAGCATTTT.

The chain couples TRBV2 to TRBJ1-4; 9 bases fit TRBD1. This CDR3 is built from 15 residues. Germline CDR1 is SNHLY and CDR2 is FYNNEI. The J segment lost 0 bases and the V segment lost 6 bases, leaving 2 bases of the junction unmatched. In DNA form, the CDR3 reads TGTGCCAGCAGGGGACAGGGCTCAACTAATGAAAAACTGTTTTTT. Translation: CASRGQGSTNEKLFF.

This clone was observed a handful of times. The rearrangement uses TRBV9 and TRBJ1-1; 7 bases align to TRBD1. Germline V CDR1 and CDR2: SGDLS, YYNGEE. V lost 0 bases, J lost 3 bases, and 8 bases stayed unmatched. This CDR3 is 16 amino acids long. CDR3 nucleotides: TGTGCCAGCAGCGTAGGCCCGGGGCAGGGGGACACTGAAGCTTTCTTT. Protein product: CASSVGPGQGDTEAFF.

The rearrangement joins TRBV19 to TRBJ2-7; 11 bases are shared with TRBD2. CDR3 length equals 15 residues. The V gene's germline CDR1 is LNHDA and CDR2 SQIVND (reference sequence). J was trimmed by 3 bases and V by 2 bases; bases with no gene match: 3. The CDR3 DNA reads as TGTGCCAGTAGTATAATCACTAGCGGGGGCTACGAGCAGTACTTC. It yields the protein CASSIITSGGYEQYF.

The chain joins TRBV7-2 to TRBJ2-4, with D possibly matching TRBD2 (5 bases). The germline V gene has CDR1 SGHTA and CDR2 FQGNSA. The V end was cut by 5 bases, the J end by 1 base, with 12 bases between. The CDR3 contains 15 residues. CDR3: CASSPELAAKNIQYF. DNA of the CDR3: TGTGCCAGCAGCCCAGAGTTAGCGGCCAAAAACATTCAGTACTTC.

This chain's CDR3 is CATSDLKFANTGELFF. The CDR3 region has the DNA TGTGCCACCAGTGATTTAAAGTTCGCGAACACCGGGGAGCTGTTTTTT. V usage is TRBV24-1 and J usage is TRBJ2-2; D call uncertain. The CDR3 is 16 residues long. The ends were cut back, 1 base at V and 0 bases at J, with 8 bases in the middle. Per germline, CDR1 KGHDR and CDR2 SFDVKD.

The rearrangement links TRBV18 to TRBJ2-1, with D possibly TRBD1 on 5 matching bases. Per germline, CDR1 KGHSH and CDR2 LQKENI. Trimming shortened V by 0 bases and J by 7 bases, and 13 bases separated the two germline ends. This CDR3 is built from 15 residues. CDR3 sequence: CASSPPSGFGNEQFF. CDR3 coding DNA: TGTGCCAGCTCACCACCGTCAGGGTTCGGAAATGAGCAGTTCTTC.

This rearrangement joins TRBV5-1 to TRBJ2-2; TRBD2 agrees at 8 bases. CDR1 and CDR2 from the germline V gene are SGHRS and YFSETQ. CDR3 size: 16 residues. V gave up 0 bases and J gave up 6 bases; unmatched junction bases: 7. CDR3 loop: CASSLVIAGSSGELFF. The CDR3 coding sequence is TGCGCCAGCAGCTTGGTCATAGCGGGATCATCCGGGGAGCTGTTTTTT.

This rearrangement joins TRBV27 to TRBJ1-4; perhaps TRBD1 as D (5 bases). V lost 4 bases and J 6 bases, leaving 12 bases between the germline ends. The length of the CDR3 is 14 residues. Germline V CDR1 and CDR2: MNHEY, SMNVEV (reference sequence). CDR3 in amino acids: CASSWAGADEKLFF. The CDR3 DNA follows: TGTGCCAGCAGTTGGGCCGGGGCGGATGAAAAACTGTTTTTT.

The chain employs TRBV29-1 and TRBJ2-3; tentative D call: TRBD1 (6 bases). V lost 5 bases, J lost 3 bases, and 12 bases lay in between. This CDR3 is 13 amino acids long. Germline loops: CDR1 SQVTM, CDR2 ANQGSEA. CDR3 DNA sequence: TGCAGCGTTAACAGGGTAAATACAGATACGCAGTATTTT. Its protein product is CSVNRVNTDTQYF.